This T cell receptor (beta chain) was found in a study of OX40 agonist ivuxolimab in advanced cancers. Repertoires were generated with immunoSEQ multiplex PCR, while TCRdb's copy carries only in-frame clones and drops some. The sample includes some 72,000 clones, more than 80% seen only once; the top ten take 0.51%. Study conclusions and caveats: Expanded clones were, on average, more numerous in CD8+ T cells than in CD4+.

This clone was recorded only once. Its antigen is still unknown. The sequenced sample was CD4+ or CD8+ T cells sorted from blood, obtained in a trial of the OX40 agonist ivuxolimab. This sequence originates from an adult with an advanced solid tumor such as melanoma, head and neck, liver or kidney cancer.

The CDR3 DNA reads TGTGCCAGCAGTAACCCCGGGACCCCAGGCTACGAGCAGTACTTC. It specifies CASSNPGTPGYEQYF. The chain is built from TRBV6-5 and TRBJ2-7; D assignment may be TRBD1 or TRBD2 (5 bases each). Trimming took off 5 bases at V and 3 bases at J, with 17 bases between the two ends. The germline V gene encodes CDR1 MNHEY and CDR2 SVGAGI. The CDR3 covers 15 residues.